This TCR beta chain stems from a study of T cells after yellow fever vaccination. Study-wide context: With SMART-Seq v4 Ultra Low Input, the fractions containing low cell numbers were prepared. Whole-study results and caveats: FACS-sorted repertoires could harbor abundant contaminating bulk-population clonotypes. Some clonotypes, a small share, were shared between CD4 and CD8 compartments. The booster response re-showed most primary clones: about 96% CD4, around 90% CD8.

The CDR3 spans 15 residues. V was trimmed by 6 bases and J by 3 bases, leaving 16 bases between them. Germline V gives CDR1 SGHKS, CDR2 YYEKEE (reference sequence). Using its own MiXCR run on the 5' RACE reads, TCRdb lists one record per CDR3 protein. This table has 300,000 to 350,000 distinct CDR3 sequences, roughly 8.6% appearing once. A remark on this clonotype: Its specificity is unknown.

The V gene is TRBV5-5, the J gene TRBJ2-1; D may match TRBD1 or TRBD2 (5 bases each). Sequencing was performed on PBMCs, taken around 45 days after the first yellow fever vaccination. The clonotype was recovered from a man aged 18 to 30 who received the YFV17D yellow fever vaccine. The chain's CDR3 is CASNLGPGLYNEQFF. As DNA, the CDR3 is TGTGCCAGCAACCTAGGGCCGGGGCTCTACAATGAGCAGTTCTTC.